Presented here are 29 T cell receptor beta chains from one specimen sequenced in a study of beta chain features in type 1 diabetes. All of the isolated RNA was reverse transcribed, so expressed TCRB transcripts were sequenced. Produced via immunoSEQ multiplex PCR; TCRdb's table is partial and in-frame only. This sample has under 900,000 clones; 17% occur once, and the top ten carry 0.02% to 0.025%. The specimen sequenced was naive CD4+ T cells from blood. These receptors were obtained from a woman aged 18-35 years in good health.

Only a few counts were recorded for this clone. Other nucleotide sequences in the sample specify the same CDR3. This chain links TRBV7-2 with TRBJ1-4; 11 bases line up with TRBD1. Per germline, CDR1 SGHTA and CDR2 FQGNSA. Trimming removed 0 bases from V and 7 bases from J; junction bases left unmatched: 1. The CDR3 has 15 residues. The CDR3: CASSLAGTGGEKLFF. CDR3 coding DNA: TGTGCCAGCAGCTTAGCCGGGACAGGGGGTGAAAAACTGTTTTTT. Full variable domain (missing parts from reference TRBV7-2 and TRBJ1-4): GAGVSQSPSNKVTEKGKDVELRCDPISGHTALYWYRQSLGQGLEFLIYFQGNSAPDKSGLPSDRFSAERTGGSVSTLTIQRTQQEDSAVYLCASSLAGTGGEKLFFGSGTQLSVL.

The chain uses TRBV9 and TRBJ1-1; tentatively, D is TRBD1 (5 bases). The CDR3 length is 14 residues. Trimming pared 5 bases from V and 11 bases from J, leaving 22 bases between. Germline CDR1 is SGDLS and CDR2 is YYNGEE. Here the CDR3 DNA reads TGTGCCAGCAGTCGGGGGGATTGGCACCCAGGGGCTTTCTTT. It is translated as CASSRGDWHPGAFF. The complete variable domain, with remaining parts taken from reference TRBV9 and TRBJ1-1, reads DSGVTQTPKHLITATGQRVTLRCSPRSGDLSVYWYQQSLDQGLQFLIQYYNGEERAKGNILERFSAQQFPDLHSELNLSSLELGDSALYFCASSRGDWHPGAFFGQGTRLTVV.

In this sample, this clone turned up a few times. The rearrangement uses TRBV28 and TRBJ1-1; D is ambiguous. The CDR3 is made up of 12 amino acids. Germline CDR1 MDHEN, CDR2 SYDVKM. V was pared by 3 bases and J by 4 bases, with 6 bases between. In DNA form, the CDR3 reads TGTGCCAGCAGTTTGTTTACCACTGAAGCTTTCTTT. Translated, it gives CASSLFTTEAFF.

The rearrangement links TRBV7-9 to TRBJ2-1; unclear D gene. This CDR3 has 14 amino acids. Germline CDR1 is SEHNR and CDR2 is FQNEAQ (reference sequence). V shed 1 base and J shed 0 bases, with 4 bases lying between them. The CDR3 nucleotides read TGTGCCAGCAGCTTAGATCTCTCCTACAATGAGCAGTTCTTC. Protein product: CASSLDLSYNEQFF.

The DNA of the CDR3 is TGTGCCAGCAGTTTGGGACAGGTGACGAACTATGGCTACACCTTC. Translating gives CASSLGQVTNYGYTF. V usage is TRBV28 and J usage is TRBJ1-2; 8 bases map to TRBD1. V was clipped by 3 bases and J by 2 bases; unmatched bases: 5. This CDR3 region has 15 residues. The germline V gene has CDR1 MDHEN and CDR2 SYDVKM.

The CDR3 DNA follows: TGCGCCAGCAGAAGAGCCAGTTTGGGAAATGAGCAGTTCTTC. Translated: CASRRASLGNEQFF. The chain carries TRBV5-1 and TRBJ2-1; D call uncertain. Germline loops: CDR1 SGHRS, CDR2 YFSETQ. V was clipped by 5 bases and J by 7 bases, with 16 bases between them. CDR3 length equals 14 residues.

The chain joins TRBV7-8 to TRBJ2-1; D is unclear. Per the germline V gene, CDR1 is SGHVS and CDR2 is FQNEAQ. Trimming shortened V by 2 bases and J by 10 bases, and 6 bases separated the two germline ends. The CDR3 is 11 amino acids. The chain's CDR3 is CASSLYEEQFF. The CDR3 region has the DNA TGTGCCAGCAGCTTATACGAAGAGCAGTTCTTC.

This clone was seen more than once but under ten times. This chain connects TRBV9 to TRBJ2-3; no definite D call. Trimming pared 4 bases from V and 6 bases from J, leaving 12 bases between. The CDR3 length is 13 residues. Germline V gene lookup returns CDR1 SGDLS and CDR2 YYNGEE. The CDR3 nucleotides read TGTGCCAGCAGCCTCTACCTAGGGGATACGCAGTATTTT. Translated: CASSLYLGDTQYF.

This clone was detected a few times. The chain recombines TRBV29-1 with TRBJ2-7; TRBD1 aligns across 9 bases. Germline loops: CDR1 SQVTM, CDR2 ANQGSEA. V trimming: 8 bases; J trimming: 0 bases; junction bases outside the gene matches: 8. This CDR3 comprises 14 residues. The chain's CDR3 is CSTREGQGSYEQYF. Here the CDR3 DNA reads TGCAGCACAAGAGAGGGACAGGGCTCCTACGAGCAGTACTTC.

The CDR3 nucleotides read TGCGCCAGCAGCCAAGGGACTCACCCCTACGAGCAGTACTTC. Its protein product is CASSQGTHPYEQYF. This sequence joins TRBV4-3 and TRBJ2-7; weak D call: TRBD2 (5 bases). Trimming took off 1 base at V and 2 bases at J, with 9 bases between the two ends. This CDR3 has 14 amino acids. Germline CDR1 LGHNA, CDR2 YSLEER.

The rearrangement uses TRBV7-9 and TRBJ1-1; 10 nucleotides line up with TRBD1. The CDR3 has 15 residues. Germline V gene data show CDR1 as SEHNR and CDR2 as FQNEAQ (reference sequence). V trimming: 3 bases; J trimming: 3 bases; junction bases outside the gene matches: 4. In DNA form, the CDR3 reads TGTGCCAGCAGCTTCACCGGGACAGGGGACACTGAAGCTTTCTTT. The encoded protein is CASSFTGTGDTEAFF.

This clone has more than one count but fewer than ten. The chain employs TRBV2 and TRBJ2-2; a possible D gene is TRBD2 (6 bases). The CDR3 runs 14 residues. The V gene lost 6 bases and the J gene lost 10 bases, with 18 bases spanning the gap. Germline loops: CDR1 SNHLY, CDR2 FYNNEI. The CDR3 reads CASSVNRPGEELFF. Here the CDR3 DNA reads TGTGCCAGCAGCGTTAACAGGCCGGGGGAGGAGCTGTTTTTT.

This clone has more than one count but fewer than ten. This CDR3 is CSVGLLATDTQYF. The DNA of the CDR3 is TGCAGCGTTGGACTCCTAGCGACAGATACGCAGTATTTT. The chain is built from TRBV29-1 and TRBJ2-3; D is perhaps TRBD2 (6 bases). Germline CDR1 SQVTM, CDR2 ANQGSEA. The CDR3 spans 13 residues. V was cut by 4 bases and J by 3 bases, with 11 bases left in between.

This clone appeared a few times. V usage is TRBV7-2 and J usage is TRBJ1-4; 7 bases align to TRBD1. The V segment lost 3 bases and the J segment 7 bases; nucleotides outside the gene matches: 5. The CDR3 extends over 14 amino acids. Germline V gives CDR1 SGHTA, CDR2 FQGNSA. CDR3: CASSLTGLSEKLFF. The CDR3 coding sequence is TGTGCCAGCAGCTTGACAGGGCTCTCTGAAAAACTGTTTTTT.

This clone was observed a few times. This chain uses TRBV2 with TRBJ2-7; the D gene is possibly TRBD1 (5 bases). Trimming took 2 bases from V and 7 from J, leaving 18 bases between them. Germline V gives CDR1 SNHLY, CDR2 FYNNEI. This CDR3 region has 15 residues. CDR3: CASSELVGPRSEQYF. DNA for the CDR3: TGTGCCAGCAGTGAATTGGTGGGGCCCCGAAGTGAGCAGTACTTC.

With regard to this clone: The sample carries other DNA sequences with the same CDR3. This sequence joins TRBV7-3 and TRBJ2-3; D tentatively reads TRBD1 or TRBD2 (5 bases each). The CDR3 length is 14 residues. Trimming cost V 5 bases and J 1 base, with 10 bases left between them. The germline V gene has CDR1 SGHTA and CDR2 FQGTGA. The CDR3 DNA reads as TGTGCCAGCAGCCTCCAGGGAGGCACAGATACGCAGTATTTT. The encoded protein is CASSLQGGTDTQYF.

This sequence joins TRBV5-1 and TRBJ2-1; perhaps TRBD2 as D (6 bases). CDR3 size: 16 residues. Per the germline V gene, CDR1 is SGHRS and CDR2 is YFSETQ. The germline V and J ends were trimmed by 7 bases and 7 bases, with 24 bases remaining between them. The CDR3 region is CASVRRPGLHANEQFF. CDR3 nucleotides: TGCGCCAGCGTACGCCGACCGGGACTCCACGCGAATGAGCAGTTCTTC.

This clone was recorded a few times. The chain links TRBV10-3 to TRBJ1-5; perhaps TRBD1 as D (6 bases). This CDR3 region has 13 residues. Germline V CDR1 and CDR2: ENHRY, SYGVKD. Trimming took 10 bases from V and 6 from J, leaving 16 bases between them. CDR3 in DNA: TGTGCCACCTCAGGGGTGTCTGGTCAGCCCCAGCATTTT. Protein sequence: CATSGVSGQPQHF.

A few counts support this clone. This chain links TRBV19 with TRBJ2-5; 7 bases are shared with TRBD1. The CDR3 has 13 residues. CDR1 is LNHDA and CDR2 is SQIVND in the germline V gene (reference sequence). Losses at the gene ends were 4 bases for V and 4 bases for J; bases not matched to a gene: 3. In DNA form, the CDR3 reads TGTGCCAGTAGTACAGGGACAGTAGAGACCCAGTACTTC. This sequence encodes CASSTGTVETQYF. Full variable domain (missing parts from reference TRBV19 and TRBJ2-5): DGGITQSPKYLFRKEGQNVTLSCEQNLNHDAMYWYRQDPGQGLRLIYYSQIVNDFQKGDIAEGYSVSREKKESFPLTVTSAQKNPTAFYLCASSTGTVETQYFGPGTRLLVL.

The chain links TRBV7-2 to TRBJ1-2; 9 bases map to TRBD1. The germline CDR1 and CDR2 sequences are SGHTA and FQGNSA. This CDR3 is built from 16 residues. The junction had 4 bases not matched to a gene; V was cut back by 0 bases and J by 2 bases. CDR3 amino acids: CASSLAGTGWNYGYTF. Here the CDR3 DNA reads TGTGCCAGCAGCTTAGCGGGGACAGGGTGGAACTATGGCTACACCTTC.

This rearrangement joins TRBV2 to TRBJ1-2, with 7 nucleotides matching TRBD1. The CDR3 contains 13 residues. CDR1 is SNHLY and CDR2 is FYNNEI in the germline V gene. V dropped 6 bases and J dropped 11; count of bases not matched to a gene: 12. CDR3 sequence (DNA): TGTGCCAGCAGCGACAGGGTGGGGTTGGCTTACACCTTC. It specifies CASSDRVGLAYTF.

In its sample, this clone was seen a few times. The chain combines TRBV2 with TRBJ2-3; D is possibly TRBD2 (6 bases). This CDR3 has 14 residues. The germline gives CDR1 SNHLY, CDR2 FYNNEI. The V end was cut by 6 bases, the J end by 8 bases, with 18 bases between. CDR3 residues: CASRAEGSVSTQYF. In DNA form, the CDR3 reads TGTGCCAGCAGGGCGGAGGGTTCGGTCAGTACGCAGTATTTT.

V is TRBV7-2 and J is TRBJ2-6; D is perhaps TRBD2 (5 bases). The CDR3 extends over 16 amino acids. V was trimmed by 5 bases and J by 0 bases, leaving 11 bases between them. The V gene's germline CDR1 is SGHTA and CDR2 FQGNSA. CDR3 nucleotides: TGTGCCAGCAGCCAAGTTGGGAGCTCTGGGGCCAACGTCCTGACTTTC. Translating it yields CASSQVGSSGANVLTF.

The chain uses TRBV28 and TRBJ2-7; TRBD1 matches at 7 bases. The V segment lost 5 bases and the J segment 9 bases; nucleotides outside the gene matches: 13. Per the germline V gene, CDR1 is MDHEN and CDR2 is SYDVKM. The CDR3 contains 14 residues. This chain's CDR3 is CASSGIQDRRVQYF. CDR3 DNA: TGTGCCAGCAGTGGGATACAGGACAGGCGTGTGCAGTACTTC.

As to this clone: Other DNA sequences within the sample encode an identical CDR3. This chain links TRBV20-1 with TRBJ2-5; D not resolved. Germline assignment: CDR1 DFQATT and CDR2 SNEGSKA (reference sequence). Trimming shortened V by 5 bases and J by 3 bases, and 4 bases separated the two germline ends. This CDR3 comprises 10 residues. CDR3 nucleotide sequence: TGCAGTGCTCAAAAAGAGACCCAGTACTTC. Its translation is CSAQKETQYF.

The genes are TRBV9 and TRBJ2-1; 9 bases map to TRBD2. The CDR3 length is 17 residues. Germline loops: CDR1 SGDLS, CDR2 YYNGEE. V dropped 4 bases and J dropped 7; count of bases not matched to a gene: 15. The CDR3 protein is CASSPRLGSGSWNEQFF. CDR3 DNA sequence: TGTGCCAGCAGCCCCAGGTTGGGTAGCGGGAGTTGGAATGAGCAGTTCTTC. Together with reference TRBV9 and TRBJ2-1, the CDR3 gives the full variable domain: DSGVTQTPKHLITATGQRVTLRCSPRSGDLSVYWYQQSLDQGLQFLIQYYNGEERAKGNILERFSAQQFPDLHSELNLSSLELGDSALYFCASSPRLGSGSWNEQFFGPGTRLTVL.

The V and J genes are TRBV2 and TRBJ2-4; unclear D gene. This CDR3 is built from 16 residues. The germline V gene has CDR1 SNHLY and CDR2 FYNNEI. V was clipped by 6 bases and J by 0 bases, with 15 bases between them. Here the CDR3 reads CASSPTVALAKNIQYF. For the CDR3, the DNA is TGTGCCAGCAGCCCGACTGTCGCTCTAGCCAAAAACATTCAGTACTTC.

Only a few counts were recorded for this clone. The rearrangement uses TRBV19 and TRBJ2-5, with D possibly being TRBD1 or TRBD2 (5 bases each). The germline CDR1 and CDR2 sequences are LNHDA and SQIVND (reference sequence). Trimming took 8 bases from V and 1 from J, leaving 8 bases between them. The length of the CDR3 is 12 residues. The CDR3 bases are TGTGCCAGTTCGGGGCTCCAAGAGACCCAGTACTTC. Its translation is CASSGLQETQYF.

The CDR3 DNA reads as TGCAGCGTTCCGACTAGCGGGAGGTACAATGAGCAGTTCTTC. Translated: CSVPTSGRYNEQFF. V is TRBV29-1 and J is TRBJ2-1; TRBD2 matches at 13 bases. Germline CDR1 reads SQVTM; CDR2 reads ANQGSEA. Trimming took 5 bases from V and 4 from J; bases not matched to a gene: 2. The CDR3 consists of 14 residues.